The 6 T cell receptor beta chains below were found in one sample sequenced in a study of CD8+CD57+ T cells in acquired aplastic anemia. Sequencing involved patients with CD8+CD57+ cell expansion previously shown by flow cytometry. Genomic DNA templated the TCR beta VDJ and CDR3 profiling. TCRdb analysed the reads with MiXCR anew, one entry per CDR3 protein. The repertoire holds hundreds of thousands of distinct CDR3 sequences, with less than 60% as singletons. Source material: sorted CD4+, CD8+, or CD8+CD57+ T cells (not recorded which) from PBMCs. The receptors derive from a human donor with aplastic anemia.

This clonotype was observed many times. V is TRBV7-7 and J is TRBJ2-7; TRBD1 is a possible D gene (6 bases). Germline-derived CDR1 and CDR2 are SSHAT and FNYEAQ (reference sequence). The CDR3 covers 15 residues. Between the trimmed V and J ends, which lost 2 bases and 0 bases, there was a span of 11 bases. CDR3 nucleotides: TGTGCCAGCAGCTTACATGAGGACAGCTCCTACGAGCAGTACTTC. It is translated as CASSLHEDSSYEQYF.

This rearrangement joins TRBV19 to TRBJ2-7; 9 nucleotides agree with TRBD2. The CDR3 consists of 13 residues. From germline, CDR1 is LNHDA and CDR2 SQIVND (reference sequence). The trim removed 5 bases at V and 5 bases at J, leaving 4 bases unmatched. CDR3 coding DNA: TGTGCCAGTAGTTCTAGCGGGGTCAACGAGCAGTACTTC. It specifies CASSSSGVNEQYF. The whole variable domain, filled in from reference TRBV19 and TRBJ2-7, reads DGGITQSPKYLFRKEGQNVTLSCEQNLNHDAMYWYRQDPGQGLRLIYYSQIVNDFQKGDIAEGYSVSREKKESFPLTVTSAQKNPTAFYLCASSSSGVNEQYFGPGTRLTVT.

In this sample, this clonotype turned up many times. This chain links TRBV20-1 with TRBJ1-6; D is unclear. Germline CDR1 reads DFQATT; CDR2 reads SNEGSKA (reference sequence). The CDR3 has 12 amino acids. Deletions cut 3 bases from V and 14 bases from J, with 14 bases between. The CDR3 loop reads CSASPTIATLHF. CDR3 bases: TGCAGTGCTAGCCCCACTATAGCAACCCTCCACTTT.

Details on this clonotype: Just one base apart from a much larger clone, this may be a read error. The chain uses TRBV2 and TRBJ2-4, with D possibly called TRBD1 or TRBD2 (5 bases each). This CDR3 is 15 amino acids long. Germline V lookup: CDR1 SNHLY, CDR2 FYNNEI. The CDR3 here is CASSLTGTDPNIRYF. Here the CDR3 DNA reads TGTGCCAGCAGTCTTACCGGGACGGACCCAAACATTCGGTACTTC.

The chain links TRBV5-1 to TRBJ2-6; D perhaps matches TRBD1 (6 bases). Trimming pared 4 bases from V and 17 bases from J, leaving 16 bases between. The CDR3 runs 12 residues. The germline V gene has CDR1 SGHRS and CDR2 YFSETQ. The CDR3 is CASSKDNRALTF. CDR3 nucleotide sequence: TGCGCCAGCAGCAAAGACAACAGGGCCTTGACTTTC.

Concerning this clonotype: No conserved phenylalanine or tryptophan is present at the end of the CDR3, so a read error is the likely explanation. This chain uses TRBV24-1 with TRBJ1-6; possible D gene TRBD1, 5 bases. Germline CDR1 reads KGHDR; CDR2 reads SFDVKD. The CDR3 covers 12 residues. Trimming left V 4 bases short and J 10 bases short, with 7 bases between. The CDR3 sequence is CATSEGPSPLHS. CDR3 DNA sequence: TGTGCCACCAGTGAGGGACCGTCACCCCTCCACTCT.